This T cell receptor beta chain comes out of a study of T cells in localized non-small cell lung cancer. Findings of the study overall: Detection in adjacent lung was observed for a median roughly 55 of the top 100 tumor clones. Uninvolved adjacent lung had higher T cell clonality than tumor and all other tissues.

Germline V gene sequence: CDR1 SGHDT, CDR2 YYEEEE. V lost 2 bases and J 0 bases, leaving 19 bases between the germline ends. The CDR3 covers 18 residues. Concerning this clone: The antigen is unknown.

Data came from immunoSEQ multiplex PCR; TCRdb stores just in-frame clones and leaves some out. The sample consists of about 82,000 clones, about three quarters of them appearing once. The TCR originated in a man aged 40 to 70 with stage II squamous cell lung carcinoma. This specimen was PBMCs, taken before any cancer treatment. The chain joins TRBV5-6 to TRBJ2-3, with D perhaps matching TRBD2 (5 bases). This CDR3 is CASSLFGGGGSSTDTQYF. As DNA, the CDR3 is TGTGCCAGCAGCTTATTTGGAGGCGGTGGATCTAGCACAGATACGCAGTATTTT.